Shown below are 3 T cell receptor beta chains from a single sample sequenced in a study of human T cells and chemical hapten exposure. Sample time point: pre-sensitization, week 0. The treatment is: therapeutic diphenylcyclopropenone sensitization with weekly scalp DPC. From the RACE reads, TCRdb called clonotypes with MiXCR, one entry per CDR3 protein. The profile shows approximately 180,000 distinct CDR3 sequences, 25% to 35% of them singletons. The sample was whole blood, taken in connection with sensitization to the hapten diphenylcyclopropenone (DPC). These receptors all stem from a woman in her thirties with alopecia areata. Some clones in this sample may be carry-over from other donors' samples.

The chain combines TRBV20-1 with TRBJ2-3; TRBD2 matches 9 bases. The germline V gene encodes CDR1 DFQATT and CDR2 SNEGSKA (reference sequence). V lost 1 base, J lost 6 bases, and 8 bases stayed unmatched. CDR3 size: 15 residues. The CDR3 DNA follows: TGCAGTGCTAGAGTAAGTGGGACTAGCAGCGATACGCAGTATTTT. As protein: CSARVSGTSSDTQYF.

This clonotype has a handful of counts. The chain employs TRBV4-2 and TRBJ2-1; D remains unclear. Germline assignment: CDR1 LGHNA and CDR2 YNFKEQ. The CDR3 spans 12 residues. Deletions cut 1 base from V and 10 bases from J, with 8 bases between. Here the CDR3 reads CASSQVPREQFF. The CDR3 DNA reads TGTGCCAGCAGCCAAGTTCCCCGGGAGCAGTTCTTC.

The CDR3 bases are TGTGCCTGGAGAAAGGGGACTAGCCGGAGGAATGAGCAGTTCTTC. Translated: CAWRKGTSRRNEQFF. The chain links TRBV30 to TRBJ2-1; 9 bases fit TRBD2. The CDR3 has 15 amino acids. Germline CDR1 is GTSNPN and CDR2 is SVGIG (reference sequence). The V segment lost 3 bases and the J segment 7 bases; nucleotides outside the gene matches: 10.